The T cell receptor (beta chain) described here comes from a study of early T cells in non-severe SARS-CoV-2 infection. Study-level background: The study sequenced bulk RNA from unsorted whole blood, with chains unpaired. General study findings and limits: Anti-spike CD8 specificities were favored by VDJdb matching, whose results missed private and CD4 specificities.

Trimming removed 3 bases from V and 1 base from J; junction bases left unmatched: 7. The CDR3 spans 18 residues. Germline assignment: CDR1 KGHDR and CDR2 SFDVKD. Unique molecular identifiers were affixed to single, distinct cDNA molecules. TCRdb used MiXCR to reprocess the 5' RACE reads, holding one entry per CDR3 protein. The table lists under 70,000 distinct CDR3 sequences, around 4.9% of them singletons. As for this clonotype: Its antigen is not identified.

The sequence derives from an adult who was a healthcare worker with PCR-confirmed SARS-CoV-2 infection or an uninfected control (not recorded which). Sequenced input: whole blood. The chain has TRBV24-1 and TRBJ2-6, with TRBD1 matching 8 bases. The CDR3: CATSDGTGAASGANVLTF. As DNA, the CDR3 is TGTGCCACCAGTGATGGGACAGGAGCGGCGTCTGGGGCCAACGTCCTGACTTTC.